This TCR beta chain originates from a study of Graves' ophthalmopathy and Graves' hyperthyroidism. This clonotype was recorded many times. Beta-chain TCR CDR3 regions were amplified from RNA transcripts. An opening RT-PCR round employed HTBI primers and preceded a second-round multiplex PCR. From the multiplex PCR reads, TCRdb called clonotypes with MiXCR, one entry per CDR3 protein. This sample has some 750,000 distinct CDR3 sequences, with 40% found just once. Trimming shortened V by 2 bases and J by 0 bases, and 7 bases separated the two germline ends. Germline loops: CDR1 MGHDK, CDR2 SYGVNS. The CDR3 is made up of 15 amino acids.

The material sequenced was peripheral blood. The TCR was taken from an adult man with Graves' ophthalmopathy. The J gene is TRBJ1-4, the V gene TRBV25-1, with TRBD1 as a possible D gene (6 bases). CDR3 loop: CASSERTATNEKLFF. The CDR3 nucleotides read TGTGCCAGCAGTGAAAGGACAGCAACTAATGAAAAACTGTTTTTT.